Reported below is one T cell receptor beta chain. The data stem from a study of shared clonotypes between healthy human individuals. Positive CCR7 selection of CD45RO-negative cells yielded the naive CD8 cells, and terminally differentiated effector memory CD45RA+ cells were excluded. In germline, CDR1 is LNHDA, CDR2 SQIVND (reference sequence). This CDR3 has 14 amino acids. The germline V and J ends were trimmed by 3 bases and 0 bases, with 9 bases remaining between them. Profiled with immunoSEQ multiplex PCR; TCRdb holds only in-frame clones, not every one. The sample yields millions of clones, about 93% seen once.

The chain has TRBV19 and TRBJ2-7; D remains ambiguous. This sequence originates from a man between 18 and 35 years old in good health. Some clones in this sample may be carry-over from other donors' samples. Sequenced: naive CD8+ T cells from PBMCs. CDR3 sequence reads: CASSIRVTSYEQYF. The CDR3 bases are TGTGCCAGTAGTATTCGTGTTACCTCCTACGAGCAGTACTTC.